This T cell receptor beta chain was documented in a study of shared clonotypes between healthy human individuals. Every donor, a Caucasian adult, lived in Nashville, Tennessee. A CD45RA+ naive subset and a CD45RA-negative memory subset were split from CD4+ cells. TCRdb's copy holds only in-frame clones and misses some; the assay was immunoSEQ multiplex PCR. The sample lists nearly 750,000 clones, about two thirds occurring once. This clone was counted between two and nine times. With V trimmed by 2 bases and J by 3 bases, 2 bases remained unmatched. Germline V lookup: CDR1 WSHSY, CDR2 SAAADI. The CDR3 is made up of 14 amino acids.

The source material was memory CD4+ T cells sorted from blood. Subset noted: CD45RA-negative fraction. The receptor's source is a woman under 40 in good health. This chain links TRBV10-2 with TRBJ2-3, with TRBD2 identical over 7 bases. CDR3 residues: CASSETSETDTQYF. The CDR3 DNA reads TGCGCCAGCAGTGAGACTAGCGAAACAGATACGCAGTATTTT.